This T cell receptor beta chain was obtained from a study of cytomegalovirus exposure and HLA in healthy donors. TCRdb's table, derived via immunoSEQ multiplex PCR, lists solely in-frame clones and lacks some. The sample yields approximately 60,000 clones, roughly 94% seen once. J gave up 8 bases and V 2 bases, and 13 bases lay outside the gene matches. Germline CDR1 MDHEN, CDR2 SYDVKM. The CDR3 extends over 17 amino acids. Sequenced sample: PBMCs. This receptor was taken from a woman aged 18-29 years in good health and CMV-seropositive. The chain combines TRBV28 with TRBJ1-2; TRBD1 matches 11 bases. The CDR3 loop reads CASSLISLGGQGEGYTF. CDR3 nucleotide sequence: TGTGCCAGCAGTTTAATCTCATTAGGGGGACAGGGGGAAGGCTACACCTTC.